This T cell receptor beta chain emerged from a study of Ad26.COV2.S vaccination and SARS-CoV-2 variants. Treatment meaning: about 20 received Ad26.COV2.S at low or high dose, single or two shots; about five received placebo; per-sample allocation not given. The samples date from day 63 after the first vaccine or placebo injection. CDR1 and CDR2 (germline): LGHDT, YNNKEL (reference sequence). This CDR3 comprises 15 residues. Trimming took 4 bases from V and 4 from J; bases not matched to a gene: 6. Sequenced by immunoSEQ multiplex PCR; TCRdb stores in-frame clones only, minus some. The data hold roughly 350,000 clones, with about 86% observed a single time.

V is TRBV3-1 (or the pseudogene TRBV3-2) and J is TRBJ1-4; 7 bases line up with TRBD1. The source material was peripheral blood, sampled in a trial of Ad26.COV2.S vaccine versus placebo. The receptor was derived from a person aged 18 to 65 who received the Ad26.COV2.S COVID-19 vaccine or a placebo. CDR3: CASSLHRDSNEKLFF. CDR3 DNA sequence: TGTGCCAGCAGCCTCCACCGGGACAGTAATGAAAAACTGTTTTTT.